This note documents a single T cell receptor (beta chain) sequence. Its antigen remains unknown. CDR1 and CDR2 from the germline V gene are SGHTA and FQGTGA. Trimming removed 0 bases from V and 0 bases from J, with 14 bases in between. This CDR3 region has 17 residues. This sample is drawn from a study of T cell responses to AZD1222 COVID-19 vaccine. TCRdb's copy holds only in-frame clones and misses some; the assay was immunoSEQ multiplex PCR. The top ten clones hold around 2% of a sample with about 100,000 clones, 88% of them seen once. Study-level results: Recipients of AZD1222 seropositive at baseline numbered only 5 to 7.

The chain joins TRBV7-3 to TRBJ1-1; a weak D match, TRBD1 (5 bases). This TCR derives from an adult in good health. This specimen consisted of peripheral blood, obtained on day 0 of AZD1222 vaccination. This CDR3 reads CASSLTGDSYLNTEAFF. CDR3 DNA: TGTGCCAGCAGCTTAACAGGGGACTCCTATCTGAACACTGAAGCTTTCTTT.